The TCR beta chain described here comes from a study of blood T cell repertoires in COVID-19. Study background: Sites in the United States, Italy and Spain provided acute and convalescent COVID-19 samples. T cells, B-cell-depleted T cells, or PBMCs provided the cDNA or gDNA that served as material.

Deletions cut 6 bases from V and 3 bases from J, with 11 bases between. The CDR3 contains 13 residues. Germline lookup yields CDR1 MNHEY and CDR2 SVGAGI. Original methodology: Researchers report that nucleated cell counts were estimated from reference gene primer amplification. TCRdb's copy holds only in-frame clones and misses some; the assay was immunoSEQ multiplex PCR. The DNA was the basis for D and trimming; V, J and clone size are from that table. The sample has roughly 280,000 clones, about nine tenths seen once. The specimen sequenced was peripheral blood. The rearrangement uses TRBV6-5 and TRBJ1-1, with D perhaps matching TRBD1 (5 bases). This sequence was found in a woman in her forties or fifties who had recovered from COVID-19. DNA of the CDR3: TGTGCCAGCAGATTACAGGAATACACTGAAGCTTTCTTT. It is translated as CASRLQEYTEAFF.